The next 32 T cell receptor beta chains were all read from a single sample in a study of OX40 agonist ivuxolimab in advanced cancers. Sequenced by immunoSEQ multiplex PCR; TCRdb stores in-frame clones only, minus some. The data contain 120,000 or so clones, approximately 89% of them singletons. The sample was CD4+ or CD8+ T cells sorted from blood, taken in a trial of the OX40 agonist ivuxolimab. The receptor set was obtained from an adult with an advanced solid tumor such as melanoma, head and neck, liver or kidney cancer.

In this sample, this clone turned up a few times. The chain employs TRBV25-1 and TRBJ1-6; D gene unclear. The CDR3 has 13 residues. Trimming pared 3 bases from V and 8 bases from J, leaving 8 bases between. Per the germline V gene, CDR1 is MGHDK and CDR2 is SYGVNS. In DNA form, the CDR3 reads TGTGCCAGCAGTGACAGCTTCGATTCACCCCTCCACTTT. This gives the protein CASSDSFDSPLHF.

The rearrangement joins TRBV6-5 to TRBJ1-5; 7 nucleotides match TRBD1. CDR1 and CDR2 (germline): MNHEY, SVGAGI. The CDR3 sequence is 14 residues long. After removal of 6 bases from V and 3 bases from J, the junction contained 5 bases not matched to a gene. CDR3: CASSLDRYNQPQHF. In nucleotides, the CDR3 is TGTGCCAGCAGCCTGGACAGGTACAATCAGCCCCAGCATTTT.

The CDR3 loop is CATRRLAGESQYF. The CDR3 bases are TGTGCCACCCGACGACTAGCGGGGGAGTCCCAGTATTTT. This sequence joins TRBV2 and TRBJ2-3, with TRBD2 identical over 12 bases. The V and J ends lost 10 bases and 12 bases, in that order; junction bases with no gene match: 11. Per the germline V gene, CDR1 is SNHLY and CDR2 is FYNNEI. CDR3 length equals 13 residues.

The chain recombines TRBV9 with TRBJ2-4; tentatively, D is TRBD1 or TRBD2 (5 bases each). Germline V gives CDR1 SGDLS, CDR2 YYNGEE. The CDR3 totals 14 residues. Trimming removed 4 bases from V and 4 bases from J, with 12 bases in between. Here the CDR3 reads CASSSRGGKNIQYF. CDR3 DNA sequence: TGTGCCAGCAGCTCCCGGGGCGGTAAAAACATTCAGTACTTC.

The J gene is TRBJ2-3, the V gene TRBV5-1, with a possible D match to TRBD1 (6 bases). The CDR3 is made up of 14 amino acids. V lost 3 bases to trimming and J lost 4 bases, with 12 bases between them. Germline loops: CDR1 SGHRS, CDR2 YFSETQ. In DNA, the CDR3 is TGCGCCAGCAGCTCAGGACAGAGGGCAGATACGCAGTATTTT. It is translated as CASSSGQRADTQYF.

In this sample, this clone turned up a few times. The V call is TRBV9, the J call TRBJ1-2; unclear D gene. The CDR3 has 12 amino acids. CDR1 SGDLS and CDR2 YYNGEE come from the germline V gene. The V and J ends lost 0 bases and 5 bases respectively, with 5 bases between them. CDR3 sequence: CASSVDRYGYTF. The CDR3 DNA is TGTGCCAGCAGCGTAGATAGGTATGGCTACACCTTC.

This clone was found many times. This chain links TRBV6-1 with TRBJ2-2; possible D gene TRBD1, 5 bases. CDR1 and CDR2 (germline): MNHNS, SASEGT. V lost 11 bases and J 6 bases, leaving 10 bases between the germline ends. The CDR3 is 11 amino acids. The CDR3 protein is CAGALPGELFF. The CDR3 coding sequence is TGTGCCGGGGCTCTACCCGGGGAGCTGTTTTTT.

J is TRBJ1-1 and V is TRBV6-5; possible D gene TRBD1, 5 bases. This CDR3 spans 15 amino acids. CDR1 is MNHEY and CDR2 is SVGAGI in the germline V gene. V lost 2 bases to trimming and J lost 2 bases, with 12 bases between them. CDR3: CASSYTRQRNTEAFF. Written as DNA, the CDR3 is TGTGCCAGCAGTTACACCCGACAGAGAAACACTGAAGCTTTCTTT.

This rearrangement joins TRBV19 to TRBJ1-4; D possibly corresponds to TRBD1 (5 bases). The germline V gene encodes CDR1 LNHDA and CDR2 SQIVND (reference sequence). There are 16 residues in the CDR3. The V gene lost 6 bases and the J gene lost 0 bases, with 14 bases spanning the gap. CDR3 loop: CASSLAGTATNEKLFF. The CDR3 DNA sequence: TGTGCCAGTAGCCTCGCCGGGACCGCAACTAATGAAAAACTGTTTTTT.

The V call is TRBV10-3, the J call TRBJ2-3, with TRBD2 matching over 13 bases. Germline assignment: CDR1 ENHRY and CDR2 SYGVKD. Trimming at V came to 4 bases and at J to 0 bases, leaving 4 bases not matched to a gene. The CDR3 has 17 residues. The CDR3 loop is CAISGTSGGPSTDTQYF. The CDR3, as DNA: TGTGCCATCAGTGGGACTAGCGGGGGCCCTAGCACAGATACGCAGTATTTT.

The chain carries TRBV9 and TRBJ2-4, with 12 positions matching TRBD2. This CDR3 contains 16 residues. CDR1 and CDR2 from the germline V gene are SGDLS and YYNGEE. V dropped 5 bases and J dropped 7; count of bases not matched to a gene: 10. Here the CDR3 DNA reads TGTGCCAGCAGTCTGACTAGCGGGGGCCTGGGGAACATTCAGTACTTC. This sequence encodes CASSLTSGGLGNIQYF.

The chain employs TRBV5-6 and TRBJ1-1; D ambiguous. Germline V gene lookup returns CDR1 SGHDT and CDR2 YYEEEE. V was clipped by 4 bases and J by 11 bases, with 15 bases between them. This CDR3 has 12 amino acids. The CDR3 DNA reads as TGTGCCAGCAGCAAAGAGGAATTAACGGCTTTCTTT. Translation: CASSKEELTAFF.

The V gene is TRBV28, the J gene TRBJ1-1, with D unclear. With 2 bases removed from V and 1 base from J, the gap between germline ends came to 14 bases. The CDR3 totals 16 residues. Per germline, CDR1 MDHEN and CDR2 SYDVKM. CDR3 sequence reads: CASSLEDWSPNTEAFF. The CDR3 DNA follows: TGTGCCAGCAGTTTAGAGGATTGGTCCCCGAACACTGAAGCTTTCTTT.

V usage is TRBV29-1 and J usage is TRBJ1-2, with 10 bases aligning to TRBD1. The trim removed 4 bases at V and 8 bases at J, leaving 4 bases unmatched. The germline V gene has CDR1 SQVTM and CDR2 ANQGSEA. This CDR3 is 12 amino acids long. The CDR3 is CSVGGQGFGYTF. For the CDR3, the DNA is TGCAGCGTTGGGGGACAGGGGTTCGGCTACACCTTC.

The chain recombines TRBV18 with TRBJ2-3; TRBD1 is a possible D gene (6 bases). Trimming took off 2 bases at V and 2 bases at J, with 14 bases between the two ends. Germline V gene lookup returns CDR1 KGHSH and CDR2 LQKENI. CDR3 size: 16 residues. Here the CDR3 reads CASSPFDRMNTDTQYF. The CDR3 DNA follows: TGTGCCAGCTCACCATTTGACAGGATGAACACAGATACGCAGTATTTT.

The chain recombines TRBV19 with TRBJ2-1; possibly TRBD2 for D (5 bases). V lost 3 bases and J lost 8, with 8 bases in between. Germline assignment: CDR1 LNHDA and CDR2 SQIVND (reference sequence). CDR3 length: 12 amino acids. CDR3 coding DNA: TGTGCCAGTAGTATGAGGGTGGATGAGCAGTTCTTC. Translating gives CASSMRVDEQFF. The full variable domain, with the rest looked up from reference TRBV19 and TRBJ2-1, is DGGITQSPKYLFRKEGQNVTLSCEQNLNHDAMYWYRQDPGQGLRLIYYSQIVNDFQKGDIAEGYSVSREKKESFPLTVTSAQKNPTAFYLCASSMRVDEQFFGPGTRLTVL.

The rearrangement links TRBV5-1 to TRBJ1-1; D unresolved. V was trimmed by 0 bases and J by 7 bases, leaving 16 bases between them. This CDR3 comprises 15 residues. Per the germline V gene, CDR1 is SGHRS and CDR2 is YFSETQ. CDR3 nucleotides: TGCGCCAGCAGCTTGGAACTGGGTGCGTACGGTGAAGCTTTCTTT. Its protein is CASSLELGAYGEAFF.

Concerning this clone: Other DNA sequences within the sample encode an identical CDR3. The chain employs TRBV19 and TRBJ2-3; no definite D call. CDR1 is LNHDA, CDR2 SQIVND, per germline (reference sequence). CDR3 size: 11 residues. The V and J ends lost 7 bases and 6 bases respectively, with 8 bases between them. The CDR3 DNA follows: TGTGCCAGTACTTCGAGGGATACGCAGTATTTT. Translation gives CASTSRDTQYF.

This clone was picked up one time. This chain links TRBV9 with TRBJ2-5; tentatively, D is TRBD1 (5 bases). V lost 0 bases and J lost 2, with 20 bases in between. This CDR3 has 18 residues. The germline gives CDR1 SGDLS, CDR2 YYNGEE. CDR3 residues: CASSVAPTGLVAQETQYF. The DNA for the CDR3 is TGTGCCAGCAGCGTAGCTCCCACAGGCTTAGTAGCTCAAGAGACCCAGTACTTC.

The rearrangement uses TRBV6-1 and TRBJ1-5; D is unresolved. The CDR3 is 12 amino acids. V lost 5 bases and J 4 bases, leaving 6 bases between the germline ends. CDR1 MNHNS and CDR2 SASEGT come from the germline V gene. CDR3 DNA: TGTGCCAGCAGTTATAGGAATCAGCCCCAGCATTTT. It is translated as CASSYRNQPQHF.

The chain has TRBV7-2 and TRBJ1-5; no definite D call. This CDR3 has 18 amino acids. V gave up 6 bases and J gave up 0 bases, with 21 bases separating them. The germline V gene encodes CDR1 SGHTA and CDR2 FQGNSA. CDR3 loop: CASSLMSVTYYSNQPQHF. CDR3 coding DNA: TGTGCCAGCAGTTTGATGTCGGTGACCTATTATAGCAATCAGCCCCAGCATTTT.

The gene calls are TRBV9 and TRBJ1-4; no firm D call. The V end was cut by 0 bases, the J end by 7 bases, with 13 bases between. The CDR3 contains 15 residues. CDR1 and CDR2 (germline): SGDLS, YYNGEE. The CDR3 sequence: CASSVDPSRREKLFF. The DNA of the CDR3 is TGTGCCAGCAGCGTAGATCCCTCCCGACGTGAAAAACTGTTTTTT.

CDR3 residues: CASSPPDGSSHEQYF. In nucleotides, the CDR3 is TGTGCCAGCTCACCACCGGACGGGTCGTCCCACGAGCAGTACTTC. The rearrangement joins TRBV18 to TRBJ2-7; D unclear. CDR3 size: 15 residues. The V end lost 0 bases, the J end lost 5 bases, and 14 bases lay between the germline ends. Germline V lookup: CDR1 KGHSH, CDR2 LQKENI.

This clone was counted a few times. This chain connects TRBV6-5 to TRBJ2-7, with a possible D match to TRBD1 (6 bases). Trimming shortened V by 6 bases and J by 1 base, and 10 bases separated the two germline ends. This CDR3 region has 13 residues. From germline, CDR1 is MNHEY and CDR2 SVGAGI. The CDR3 reads CASRDSYSYEQYF. In DNA form, the CDR3 reads TGTGCCAGCAGGGACAGCTATTCCTACGAGCAGTACTTC.

The chain employs TRBV4-3 and TRBJ1-1; D is unresolved. CDR3 length: 13 amino acids. Deletions cut 4 bases from V and 6 bases from J, with 12 bases between. Germline CDR1 LGHNA, CDR2 YSLEER. The CDR3 coding sequence is TGCGCCAGCAGCCCTAACGGGAGGGCTGAAGCTTTCTTT. Translated, it gives CASSPNGRAEAFF.

The chain links TRBV7-9 to TRBJ2-2; D remains ambiguous. V was shortened by 1 base and J by 7 bases, with 10 bases between the two germline ends. The CDR3 runs 14 residues. Germline assignment: CDR1 SEHNR and CDR2 FQNEAQ (reference sequence). The CDR3 region is CASSLGSQRGELFF. The CDR3 DNA reads TGTGCCAGCAGCTTAGGGTCCCAGCGCGGGGAGCTGTTTTTT.

The gene calls are TRBV19 and TRBJ1-5; D not resolved. The CDR3 sequence is 15 residues long. Trimming shortened V by 3 bases and J by 2 bases, and 11 bases separated the two germline ends. Germline V gene data show CDR1 as LNHDA and CDR2 as SQIVND (reference sequence). For the CDR3, the DNA is TGTGCCAGTAGTATGGGTCAAGTAGGCAATCAGCCCCAGCATTTT. This gives the protein CASSMGQVGNQPQHF.

The chain has TRBV20-1 and TRBJ2-3; 7 nucleotides align to TRBD2. The germline V gene has CDR1 DFQATT and CDR2 SNEGSKA (reference sequence). V trimming: 6 bases; J trimming: 9 bases; junction bases outside the gene matches: 6. The CDR3 totals 11 residues. DNA of the CDR3: TGCAGTGCCATCTCTAGCGGCACGCAGTATTTT. Protein product: CSAISSGTQYF.

V is TRBV21-1 and J is TRBJ2-7; the DNA was not used to check the table's D call, TRBD1. TRBV21-1 corresponds to a pseudogene. This CDR3 contains 15 residues. The CDR3 spells CSTRDREQSLYEQYF. The CDR3 DNA reads as TGTTCCACCCGGGACAGGGAACAGTCCCTCTACGAGCAGTACTTC.

This clone occurred a few times. The rearrangement uses TRBV6-1 and TRBJ1-2, with 7 bases aligning to TRBD1. V was clipped by 6 bases and J by 4 bases; unmatched bases: 5. CDR1 is MNHNS and CDR2 is SASEGT in the germline V gene. The CDR3 sequence is 13 residues long. The CDR3 coding sequence is TGTGCCAGCAGGGGGAGACAGGGCTATGGCTACACCTTC. Protein product: CASRGRQGYGYTF.

The chain has TRBV2 and TRBJ1-5; TRBD1 matches at 8 bases. Losses at the gene ends were 8 bases for V and 6 bases for J; bases not matched to a gene: 6. The CDR3 has 13 amino acids. The germline gives CDR1 SNHLY, CDR2 FYNNEI. The CDR3 region has the DNA TGTGCCAGCTCGGACAGGGTCTCTCAGCCCCAGCATTTT. Its protein is CASSDRVSQPQHF.

This sequence joins TRBV7-2 and TRBJ1-6; a weak D match, TRBD1 (6 bases). Germline lookup yields CDR1 SGHTA and CDR2 FQGNSA. V lost 2 bases to trimming and J lost 6 bases, with 17 bases between them. The CDR3 covers 17 residues. The CDR3 sequence is CASSLFSLSGVNSPLHF. In DNA, the CDR3 is TGTGCCAGCAGCTTATTCTCTCTGTCAGGGGTTAATTCACCCCTCCACTTT.